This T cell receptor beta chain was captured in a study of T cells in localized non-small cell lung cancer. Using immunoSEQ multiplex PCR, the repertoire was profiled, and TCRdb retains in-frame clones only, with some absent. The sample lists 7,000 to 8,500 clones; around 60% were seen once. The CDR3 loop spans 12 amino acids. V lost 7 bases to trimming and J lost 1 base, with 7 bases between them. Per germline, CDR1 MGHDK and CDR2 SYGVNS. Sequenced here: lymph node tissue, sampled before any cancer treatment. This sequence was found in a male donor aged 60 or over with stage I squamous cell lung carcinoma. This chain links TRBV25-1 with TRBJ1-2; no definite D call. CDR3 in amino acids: CASMRGNYGYTF. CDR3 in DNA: TGTGCCAGCATGCGGGGTAACTATGGCTACACCTTC.